These 21 T cell receptor beta chains were sequenced from one sample in a study of cytomegalovirus exposure and HLA in healthy donors. TCRdb's table, derived via immunoSEQ multiplex PCR, lists solely in-frame clones and lacks some. The table records some 110,000 clones, around 94% of them present only once. The sequenced sample was PBMCs. These receptor sequences come from a young woman in good health and CMV-seronegative.

The chain carries TRBV5-1 and TRBJ1-1; D might be TRBD1 (6 bases). This CDR3 is built from 13 residues. Looked up from germline, CDR1 is SGHRS and CDR2 is YFSETQ. V lost 5 bases to trimming and J lost 0 bases, with 8 bases between them. The CDR3 DNA reads TGCGCCAGCAGGGGGGCAGTGAACACTGAAGCTTTCTTT. It encodes CASRGAVNTEAFF.

The CDR3 region is CASSLDRLNTEAFF. In nucleotides, the CDR3 is TGCGCCAGCAGCTTGGACAGGTTGAACACTGAAGCTTTCTTT. This chain connects TRBV5-1 to TRBJ1-1; a possible D gene is TRBD1 (5 bases). The germline V gene has CDR1 SGHRS and CDR2 YFSETQ. CDR3 size: 14 residues. Trimming shortened V by 0 bases and J by 0 bases, and 6 bases separated the two germline ends.

This chain uses TRBV7-8 with TRBJ1-5; 9 bases line up with TRBD1. With 6 bases clipped from V and 4 bases from J, the junction kept 4 bases outside the gene matches. Germline loops: CDR1 SGHVS, CDR2 FQNEAQ. The CDR3 loop spans 14 amino acids. In DNA form, the CDR3 reads TGTGCCAGCAGTACCGGACAGGGGAATCAGCCCCAGCATTTT. It is translated as CASSTGQGNQPQHF.

The V and J genes are TRBV9 and TRBJ2-2, with TRBD2 matching over 8 bases. The V gene's germline CDR1 is SGDLS and CDR2 YYNGEE. With 0 bases clipped from V and 6 bases from J, the junction kept 7 bases outside the gene matches. This CDR3 comprises 16 residues. The CDR3 DNA follows: TGTGCCAGCAGCGTAGGCCCACTAGCGGCGTCCGGGGAGCTGTTTTTT. Amino acid sequence: CASSVGPLAASGELFF.

This chain uses TRBV6-5 with TRBJ1-4, with D tentatively TRBD1 (5 bases). CDR1 and CDR2 from the germline V gene are MNHEY and SVGAGI. The CDR3 runs 14 residues. Trimming cost V 2 bases and J 8 bases, with 12 bases left between them. The CDR3 DNA follows: TGTGCCAGCAGTTACACCGGGACTCGAGAAAAACTGTTTTTT. This gives the protein CASSYTGTREKLFF.

The chain links TRBV7-9 to TRBJ2-7; 8 bases agree with TRBD1. The length of the CDR3 is 16 residues. From germline, CDR1 is SEHNR and CDR2 FQNEAQ (reference sequence). V dropped 5 bases and J dropped 0; count of bases not matched to a gene: 9. The CDR3 protein is CASSHRTGGLSYEQYF. In DNA form, the CDR3 reads TGTGCCAGCAGCCATCGAACAGGGGGGCTCTCCTACGAGCAGTACTTC.

The V gene is TRBV28, the J gene TRBJ2-5; D is undetermined. The germline V and J ends were trimmed by 1 base and 4 bases, with 7 bases remaining between them. The CDR3 is 13 residues long. Looked up from germline, CDR1 is MDHEN and CDR2 is SYDVKM. Here the CDR3 reads CASSLFDTETQYF. The CDR3 bases are TGTGCCAGCAGTTTATTCGACACAGAGACCCAGTACTTC. The full variable domain, with the rest looked up from reference TRBV28 and TRBJ2-5, is DVKVTQSSRYLVKRTGEKVFLECVQDMDHENMFWYRQDPGLGLRLIYFSYDVKMKEKGDIPEGYSVSREKKERFSLILESASTNQTSMYLCASSLFDTETQYFGPGTRLLVL.

The chain has TRBV6-1 and TRBJ1-5; no clear D gene. The CDR3 length is 14 residues. Per germline, CDR1 MNHNS and CDR2 SASEGT. V was pared by 6 bases and J by 3 bases, with 12 bases between. The CDR3 sequence is CASSPGDTNQPQHF. CDR3 in DNA: TGTGCCAGCAGCCCCGGTGATACCAATCAGCCCCAGCATTTT.

The chain is built from TRBV19 and TRBJ1-5, with D possibly TRBD1 on 5 matching bases. Trimming shortened V by 6 bases and J by 5 bases, and 14 bases separated the two germline ends. Germline V gene sequence: CDR1 LNHDA, CDR2 SQIVND (reference sequence). The length of the CDR3 is 14 residues. CDR3 loop: CASRPWGGDQPQHF. CDR3 bases: TGTGCCAGTAGACCGTGGGGGGGAGATCAGCCCCAGCATTTT.

The chain carries TRBV6-5 and TRBJ2-6; D ambiguous. V lost 0 bases, J lost 0 bases, and 3 bases lay in between. The CDR3 spans 15 residues. CDR1 and CDR2 (germline): MNHEY, SVGAGI. CDR3 sequence: CASSYSYSGANVLTF. The CDR3 DNA reads as TGTGCCAGCAGTTACTCCTACTCTGGGGCCAACGTCCTGACTTTC.

In this sample, this clone turned up once. The V call is TRBV6-1, the J call TRBJ1-1; D is uncertain. CDR3 length: 14 residues. Looked up from germline, CDR1 is MNHNS and CDR2 is SASEGT. The germline V and J ends were trimmed by 7 bases and 0 bases, with 12 bases remaining between them. The CDR3 loop is CASIVGNMNTEAFF. DNA for the CDR3: TGTGCCAGCATTGTCGGGAATATGAACACTGAAGCTTTCTTT.

The genes are TRBV5-5 and TRBJ2-5, with 10 bases fitting TRBD1. The CDR3 has 12 amino acids. Germline values: CDR1 SGHKS, CDR2 YYEKEE (reference sequence). J was trimmed by 10 bases and V by 4 bases; bases with no gene match: 4. This chain's CDR3 is CASSVDRGDQYF. Written as DNA, the CDR3 is TGTGCCAGCAGCGTGGACAGGGGGGACCAGTACTTC.

CDR3 amino acids: CASSLSPSGSRYF. The CDR3, as DNA: TGTGCCAGCAGTTTATCCCCTAGCGGGAGTCGGTATTTT. This rearrangement joins TRBV28 to TRBJ2-3; 10 bases fit TRBD2. V lost 1 base, J lost 14 bases, and 6 bases stayed unmatched. There are 13 residues in the CDR3. CDR1 and CDR2 (germline): MDHEN, SYDVKM.

This chain links TRBV18 with TRBJ2-7, with TRBD2 as a possible D gene (6 bases). The CDR3 totals 15 residues. V lost 1 base and J 4 bases, leaving 14 bases between the germline ends. The V gene's germline CDR1 is KGHSH and CDR2 LQKENI. This CDR3 reads CASSPQVGEEYEQYF. The CDR3 DNA sequence: TGTGCCAGCTCACCACAGGTCGGGGAGGAATACGAGCAGTACTTC.

This clone was seen only once. The chain recombines TRBV2 with TRBJ2-1, with 10 bases lining up with TRBD2. This CDR3 has 15 residues. The V gene's germline CDR1 is SNHLY and CDR2 FYNNEI. V lost 4 bases to trimming and J lost 9 bases; unmatched junction nucleotides: 9. CDR3 sequence reads: CASSVASGSIGEQFF. CDR3 nucleotide sequence: TGTGCCAGCAGTGTGGCTAGCGGGAGTATAGGTGAGCAGTTCTTC. The variable domain in full, completed from reference TRBV2 and TRBJ2-1, reads EPEVTQTPSHQVTQMGQEVILRCVPISNHLYFYWYRQILGQKVEFLVSFYNNEISEKSEIFDDQFSVERPDGSNFTLKIRSTKLEDSAMYFCASSVASGSIGEQFFGPGTRLTVL.

The rearrangement links TRBV5-1 to TRBJ2-7; TRBD1 aligns across 7 bases. J gave up 5 bases and V 2 bases, and 1 base lay outside the gene matches. The germline CDR1 and CDR2 sequences are SGHRS and YFSETQ. The CDR3 has 12 residues. In nucleotides, the CDR3 is TGCGCCAGCAGCTTACAGGGGAACGAGCAGTACTTC. Translation: CASSLQGNEQYF.

This chain joins TRBV30 and TRBJ2-5; D is undetermined. CDR1 and CDR2 (germline): GTSNPN, SVGIG (reference sequence). The CDR3 is 11 amino acids. V lost 6 bases and J lost 5, with 10 bases in between. Here the CDR3 DNA reads TGTGCCTGCATACAGATGGAGACCCAGTACTTC. Translating gives CACIQMETQYF.

The chain has TRBV7-9 and TRBJ1-6, with D uncertain. The germline V gene has CDR1 SEHNR and CDR2 FQNEAQ (reference sequence). With 1 base removed from V and 10 bases from J, the gap between germline ends came to 11 bases. The CDR3 contains 14 residues. CDR3 sequence: CASSLDLPVSPLHF. As DNA, the CDR3 is TGTGCCAGCAGCTTAGATCTCCCCGTCTCACCCCTCCACTTT.

The chain uses TRBV6-1 and TRBJ2-7; D gene ambiguous. This CDR3 contains 13 residues. In germline, CDR1 is MNHNS, CDR2 SASEGT. Deletions cut 8 bases from V and 2 bases from J, with 13 bases between. CDR3 amino acids: CASLPQTTYEQYF. The CDR3 coding sequence is TGTGCCAGCCTCCCACAGACGACCTACGAGCAGTACTTC.

The chain couples TRBV7-9 to TRBJ2-5, with TRBD2 identical over 13 bases. In germline, CDR1 is SEHNR, CDR2 FQNEAQ (reference sequence). The ends lost 4 bases at V and 2 bases at J; junction bases unmatched: 13. This CDR3 spans 19 amino acids. The CDR3 coding sequence is TGTGCCAGCAGCTCGAGATTGACTAGCGGGAGGTTAGGACAAGAGACCCAGTACTTC. Amino acid sequence: CASSSRLTSGRLGQETQYF.

The gene calls are TRBV6-1 and TRBJ2-1; possibly TRBD2 for D (6 bases). The CDR3 is 14 residues long. V was trimmed by 4 bases and J by 1 base, leaving 8 bases between them. In germline, CDR1 is MNHNS, CDR2 SASEGT. The CDR3 protein is CASSGGTSYNEQFF. The CDR3 DNA sequence: TGTGCCAGCAGTGGGGGGACTTCCTACAATGAGCAGTTCTTC.